These T cell receptor beta chains were read from a single sample in a study of blood T cell repertoires in COVID-19. Using immunoSEQ multiplex PCR, the repertoire was profiled, and TCRdb retains in-frame clones only, with some absent. The sample comprises fewer than 50,000 clones, 80% of which are singletons, and around 17% rests with the top ten. Sequencing was performed on peripheral blood. These TCRs come from a man aged 65 to 85 with acute or convalescent COVID-19. Both conserved end residues are part of each CDR3. The D gene is left open where the match is weak. The size of a clone is reported for some rows only, either as once, few or many, or as a class for expanded clones.

V gene,clone size,D gene,J gene,CDR3 DNA,CDR3 protein
TRBV13,.,.,TRBJ1-1,TGTGCCAGCAGCCTTATCCCATCAGAGAACACTGAAGCTTTCTTT,CASSLIPSENTEAFF
TRBV27,large,TRBD1,TRBJ2-7,TGTGCCAGCAGTTTATGGGGGAGTCAGGGGGCCTACGAGCAGTACTTC,CASSLWGSQGAYEQYF
TRBV4-2,.,.,TRBJ1-4,TGTGCCAGCCGGGGGGGACCCGATAATACTAATGAAAAACTGTTTTTT,CASRGGPDNTNEKLFF
TRBV28,.,.,TRBJ1-1,TGTGCCAGCAGTTCACCCCTGGGGGCCGTCACTGAAGCTTTCTTT,CASSSPLGAVTEAFF
TRBV5-5,.,TRBD1,TRBJ2-7,TGTGCCAGCAGCTTTCTCGGACAGGGAATCTACGAGCAGTACTTC,CASSFLGQGIYEQYF
TRBV5-1,.,.,TRBJ1-4,TGCGCCAGCAGCTTTCAGATTGATGAAAAACTGTTTTTT,CASSFQIDEKLFF
TRBV19,.,TRBD1,TRBJ1-5,TGTGCCAGTAGACCCACTTGGACAGGGACTCAGCCCCAGCATTTT,CASRPTWTGTQPQHF
TRBV9,.,TRBD2,TRBJ2-3,TGTGCCAGCAGCCAGGGCGGGGGGAGGAATACGCAGTATTTT,CASSQGGGRNTQYF
TRBV6-2/TRBV6-3,.,TRBD1,TRBJ1-1,TGTGCCAGCAGTTACGGGGGGACAGGGTTGGCGAACACTGAAGCTTTCTTT,CASSYGGTGLANTEAFF
TRBV20-1,.,.,TRBJ2-7,TGCAGTGCTAGTCAGGGGACGAGCGAGCAGTACTTC,CSASQGTSEQYF
TRBV7-3,few,TRBD1,TRBJ2-3,TGTGCCAGCAGCTTCGGACAGGCTGGAGATACGCAGTATTTT,CASSFGQAGDTQYF
TRBV4-2,many,TRBD1,TRBJ1-5,TGTGCCAGCAGCCAAGATCGGGGGGACAGGGGCAATCAGCCCCAGCATTTT,CASSQDRGDRGNQPQHF
TRBV6-5,.,.,TRBJ2-3,TGTGCCAGCAGTTGGGGGCATACCCTCACAGATACGCAGTATTTT,CASSWGHTLTDTQYF
TRBV18,.,TRBD1,TRBJ1-6,TGTGCCAGCTCACGGGAACAGGGGGCTAATTCACCCCTCCACTTT,CASSREQGANSPLHF
TRBV9,.,.,TRBJ2-1,TGTGCCAGCAGCAGGGGGGACAGCTCCTACAATGAGCAGTTCTTC,CASSRGDSSYNEQFF
TRBV9,once,.,TRBJ1-5,TGTGCCAGCAGCGTATTCCTTAATCAGCCCCAGCATTTT,CASSVFLNQPQHF
TRBV5-6,.,TRBD1,TRBJ1-2,TGTGCCAGCAGCTCGAGTTTAGACAGGGCCCTCTATGGCTACACCTTC,CASSSSLDRALYGYTF
TRBV4-2,.,.,TRBJ1-1,TGTGCCAGCAGCCAAGGTGTTATGGCGGGCAACACTGAAGCTTTCTTT,CASSQGVMAGNTEAFF
TRBV2,many,.,TRBJ1-2,TGTGCCAGCAGTGACGACTATGGCTACACCTTC,CASSDDYGYTF
TRBV10-2,many,TRBD1,TRBJ1-6,TGCGCCAGCAGTGAGTTGGGACAGGGTCGTTCACCCCTCCACTTT,CASSELGQGRSPLHF
TRBV7-2,once,.,TRBJ1-1,TGTGCCAGCAGCTTAGCGGCGGAGTTCGTCACTGAAGCTTTCTTT,CASSLAAEFVTEAFF
TRBV7-2,.,.,TRBJ2-7,TGTGCCAGCAGACTCACCGGAGGCTACGAGCAGTACTTC,CASRLTGGYEQYF
TRBV7-9,.,.,TRBJ1-2,TGTGCCAGCAGCTTTCAGGGTTTCTATGGCTACACCTTC,CASSFQGFYGYTF
TRBV6-5,.,.,TRBJ1-5,TGTGCCAGCAGTTATCAGGCGAATCAGCCCCAGCATTTT,CASSYQANQPQHF
TRBV6-5,.,.,TRBJ2-7,TGTGCCAGCAGTTACGAGGGGGGGACCTACGAGCAGTACTTC,CASSYEGGTYEQYF
TRBV6-2/TRBV6-3,.,TRBD1,TRBJ2-2,TGTGCCAGCAGTTACGGGGGCAGGGGGACCGGGGAGCTGTTTTTT,CASSYGGRGTGELFF
TRBV27,.,TRBD1,TRBJ1-6,TGTGCCAGCAGGAATCAGGGTTTAGGGGGCTCACCCCTCCACTTT,CASRNQGLGGSPLHF
TRBV7-3,few,.,TRBJ1-3,TGTGCCAGCAGCTTAACCCAGGAAACTGGAAACACCATATATTTT,CASSLTQETGNTIYF
TRBV7-2,.,TRBD1,TRBJ1-6,TGTGCCAGCAGCTTGCGAAGGGACAGGGGTTCACCCCTCCACTTT,CASSLRRDRGSPLHF
TRBV19,.,TRBD1,TRBJ1-6,TGTGCCAGTAGTCCCGGGACAGGGAATTCACCCCTCCACTTT,CASSPGTGNSPLHF
TRBV28,once,.,TRBJ2-7,TGTGCCAGCAGCTTGTATCCCTACGAGCAGTACTTC,CASSLYPYEQYF
TRBV18,.,TRBD1,TRBJ2-2,TGTGCCAGCTCACCGACAGGGTTATCGAACACCGGGGAGCTGTTTTTT,CASSPTGLSNTGELFF
TRBV2,.,TRBD1,TRBJ1-2,TGTGCCAGCAGTGAATCGAGGGACAGGGGCTATGGCTACACCTTC,CASSESRDRGYGYTF
TRBV29-1,many,TRBD1,TRBJ1-5,TGCAGCGTTGCCGGGACAGACCCCAATCAGCCCCAGCATTTT,CSVAGTDPNQPQHF
TRBV5-1,.,TRBD2,TRBJ2-5,TGCGCCAGCAGCACCGGGACTAGCGTTCCGGGAGAGACCCAGTACTTC,CASSTGTSVPGETQYF
TRBV7-2,.,.,TRBJ1-6,TGTGCCAGCAGCCCCTCAGCGTCCTCACCCCTCCACTTT,CASSPSASSPLHF
TRBV30,.,.,TRBJ1-4,TGTGCCTGGAGTGTGAGTGAAAAACTGTTTTTT,CAWSVSEKLFF
TRBV19,few,TRBD1,TRBJ1-1,TGTGCCAGTATCCTACAGGGGGTAAAGACTGAAGCTTTCTTT,CASILQGVKTEAFF